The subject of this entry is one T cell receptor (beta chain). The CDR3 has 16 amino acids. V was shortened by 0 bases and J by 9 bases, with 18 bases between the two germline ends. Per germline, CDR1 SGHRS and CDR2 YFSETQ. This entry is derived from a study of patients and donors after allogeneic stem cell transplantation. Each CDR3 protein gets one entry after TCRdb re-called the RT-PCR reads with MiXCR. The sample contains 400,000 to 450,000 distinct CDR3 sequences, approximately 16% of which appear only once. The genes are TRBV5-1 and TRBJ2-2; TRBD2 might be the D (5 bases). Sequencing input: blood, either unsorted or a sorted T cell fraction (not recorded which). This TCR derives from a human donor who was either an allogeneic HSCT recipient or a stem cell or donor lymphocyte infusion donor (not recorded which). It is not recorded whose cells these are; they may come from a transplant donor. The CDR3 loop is CASSLGTGRNHRELFF. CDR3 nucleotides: TGCGCCAGCAGCTTGGGAACGGGAAGGAACCATAGGGAGCTGTTTTTT.